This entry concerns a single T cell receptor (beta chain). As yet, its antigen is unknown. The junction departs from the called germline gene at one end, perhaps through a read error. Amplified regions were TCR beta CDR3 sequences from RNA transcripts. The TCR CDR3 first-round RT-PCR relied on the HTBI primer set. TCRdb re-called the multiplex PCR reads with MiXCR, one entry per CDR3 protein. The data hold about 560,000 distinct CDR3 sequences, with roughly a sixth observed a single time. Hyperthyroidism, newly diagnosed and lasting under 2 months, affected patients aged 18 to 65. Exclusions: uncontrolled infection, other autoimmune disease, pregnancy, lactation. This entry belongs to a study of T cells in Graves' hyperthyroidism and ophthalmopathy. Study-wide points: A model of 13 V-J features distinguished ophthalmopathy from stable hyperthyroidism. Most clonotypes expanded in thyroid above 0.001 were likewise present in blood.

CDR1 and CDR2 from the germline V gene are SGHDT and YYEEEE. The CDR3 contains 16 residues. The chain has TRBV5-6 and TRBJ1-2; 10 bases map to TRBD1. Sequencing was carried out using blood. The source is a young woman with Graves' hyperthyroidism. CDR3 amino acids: CASSADRQGAVYGCTF. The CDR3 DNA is TGTGCCAGCAGCGCGGATCGACAGGGGGCGGTCTATGGCTGCACCTTC.